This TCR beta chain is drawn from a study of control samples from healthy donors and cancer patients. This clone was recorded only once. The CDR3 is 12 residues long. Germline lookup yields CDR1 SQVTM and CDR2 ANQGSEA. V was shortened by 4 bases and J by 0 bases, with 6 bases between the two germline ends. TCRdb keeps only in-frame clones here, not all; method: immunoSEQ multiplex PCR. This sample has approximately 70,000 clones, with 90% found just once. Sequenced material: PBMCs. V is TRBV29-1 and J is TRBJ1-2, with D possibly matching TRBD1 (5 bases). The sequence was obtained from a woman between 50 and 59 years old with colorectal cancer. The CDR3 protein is CSVVGANYGYTF. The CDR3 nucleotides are TGCAGCGTTGTAGGGGCTAACTATGGCTACACCTTC.